The 27 T cell receptor beta chains presented below share a single source sample, sequenced in a study of T cell responses to AZD1222 COVID-19 vaccine. Profiled with immunoSEQ multiplex PCR; TCRdb holds only in-frame clones, not every one. Among under 40,000 clones listed, 75% to 80% were seen once. Material: peripheral blood, obtained 28 days after the second AZD1222 dose. The receptors were gathered from an adult who received the AZD1222 COVID-19 vaccine.

V gene TRBV29-1 combines with J gene TRBJ2-4; possible D gene TRBD1, 5 bases. CDR1 and CDR2 from the germline V gene are SQVTM and ANQGSEA. V lost 4 bases, J lost 6 bases, and 16 bases lay in between. The CDR3 covers 14 residues. The CDR3 sequence is CSVGGDNPSNIQYF. CDR3 sequence (DNA): TGCAGCGTTGGGGGCGACAACCCCTCAAACATTCAGTACTTC. The full variable domain, completed using reference TRBV29-1 and TRBJ2-4, is SAVISQKPSRDICQRGTSLTIQCQVDSQVTMMFWYRQQPGQSLTLIATANQGSEATYESGFVIDKFPISRPNLTFSTLTVSNMSPEDSSIYLCSVGGDNPSNIQYFGAGTRLSVL.

The CDR3 DNA reads TGTGCCAGCAGTTTAATAGAATACAATGAGCAGTTCTTC. This sequence encodes CASSLIEYNEQFF. J is TRBJ2-1 and V is TRBV12-3 or TRBV12-4; D gene ambiguous. V was shortened by 2 bases and J by 4 bases, with 6 bases between the two germline ends. CDR3 size: 13 residues.

This sequence joins TRBV15 and TRBJ1-2; D not resolved. V was trimmed by 1 base and J by 0 bases, leaving 15 bases between them. This CDR3 is 17 amino acids long. CDR1 is LNHNV, CDR2 YYDKDF, per germline (reference sequence). The CDR3 DNA reads TGTGCCACCAGCAGAGCCCTGATTACAGAGACTAACTATGGCTACACCTTC. Translation: CATSRALITETNYGYTF.

This rearrangement joins TRBV6-2 or TRBV6-3 to TRBJ1-3, with TRBD1 matching 8 bases. The CDR3 runs 15 residues. Germline-derived CDR1 and CDR2 are MNHEY and SVGEGT. Losses at the gene ends were 4 bases for V and 2 bases for J; bases not matched to a gene: 4. CDR3 sequence: CASSSTGGTGNTIYF. The DNA of the CDR3 is TGTGCCAGCAGTTCTACAGGGGGGACTGGAAACACCATATATTTT.

The chain uses TRBV7-2 and TRBJ1-2; maybe TRBD1 (5 bases). Trimming shortened V by 4 bases and J by 4 bases, and 10 bases separated the two germline ends. This CDR3 is built from 13 residues. Germline CDR1 SGHTA, CDR2 FQGNSA. This CDR3 is CASSSGRLYGYTF. In DNA, the CDR3 is TGTGCCAGCAGCTCGGGACGGCTCTATGGCTACACCTTC. Looking up the rest from reference TRBV7-2 and TRBJ1-2 gives the full variable domain: GAGVSQSPSNKVTEKGKDVELRCDPISGHTALYWYRQSLGQGLEFLIYFQGNSAPDKSGLPSDRFSAERTGGSVSTLTIQRTQQEDSAVYLCASSSGRLYGYTFGSGTRLTVV.

V is TRBV15 and J is TRBJ1-4; 7 nucleotides align to TRBD1. J lost 5 bases, V lost 1 base, and 4 bases had no gene match. The CDR3 has 15 amino acids. Germline V gene lookup returns CDR1 LNHNV and CDR2 YYDKDF (reference sequence). The CDR3 DNA sequence: TGTGCCACCAGCAGAGGGAGGACAGGAAATGAAAAACTGTTTTTT. It codes for CATSRGRTGNEKLFF.

The V call is TRBV12-2, the J call TRBJ2-7; the listed D gene, TRBD1, was not tested against the DNA. TRBV12-2 represents a pseudogene. The CDR3 has 15 amino acids. The CDR3 bases are TGTGCAAGTCGTCAAACAGGGGAATGCGGGTACGAGCAGTACTTC. Encoded protein: CASRQTGECGYEQYF.

The chain is built from TRBV5-1 and TRBJ2-5; the D is unclear. Germline-derived CDR1 and CDR2 are SGHRS and YFSETQ. This CDR3 spans 16 amino acids. Trimming removed 0 bases from V and 5 bases from J, with 17 bases in between. This CDR3 reads CASSLGRPNLLETQYF. CDR3 DNA sequence: TGCGCCAGCAGCTTGGGTCGTCCTAACCTTTTGGAGACCCAGTACTTC.

The chain is built from TRBV7-9 and TRBJ2-2, with 10 bases matching TRBD2. CDR1 SEHNR and CDR2 FQNEAQ come from the germline V gene (reference sequence). Trimming at V came to 3 bases and at J to 7 bases, leaving 14 bases not matched to a gene. CDR3 size: 18 residues. CDR3 DNA: TGTGCCAGCAGCTTGAGTCTCGCGGTAGCGGGAGGTATCGGGGAGCTGTTTTTT. Translated: CASSLSLAVAGGIGELFF.

The chain employs TRBV7-8 and TRBJ2-5; TRBD1 matches 8 bases. V gave up 3 bases and J gave up 5 bases; unmatched junction bases: 5. The germline V gene has CDR1 SGHVS and CDR2 FQNEAQ. The CDR3 extends over 14 amino acids. CDR3 amino acids: CASSFSTGVETQYF. The CDR3 nucleotides read TGTGCCAGCAGCTTTTCGACAGGGGTGGAGACCCAGTACTTC. The full variable domain, its missing parts supplied by reference TRBV7-8 and TRBJ2-5, is GAGVSQSPRYKVAKRGQDVALRCDPISGHVSLFWYQQALGQGPEFLTYFQNEAQLDKSGLPSDRFFAERPEGSVSTLKIQRTQQEDSAVYLCASSFSTGVETQYFGPGTRLLVL.

The V call is TRBV27, the J call TRBJ1-6, with D possibly matching TRBD1 (5 bases). Per the germline V gene, CDR1 is MNHEY and CDR2 is SMNVEV (reference sequence). The CDR3 contains 15 residues. Trimming pared 0 bases from V and 5 bases from J, leaving 8 bases between. The CDR3 here is CASSLSGRDNSPLHF. The CDR3 coding sequence is TGTGCCAGCAGTTTATCGGGCAGGGATAATTCACCCCTCCACTTT.

The chain carries TRBV18 and TRBJ1-3, with TRBD1 matching over 8 bases. CDR1 and CDR2 (germline): KGHSH, LQKENI. The trim removed 4 bases at V and 5 bases at J, leaving 7 bases unmatched. The CDR3 contains 15 residues. DNA of the CDR3: TGTGCCAGCTCACTGGACAGGGCTCTAAGAAACACCATATATTTT. Translated, it gives CASSLDRALRNTIYF.

The chain carries TRBV6-1 and TRBJ1-1; maybe TRBD1 (5 bases). The V end lost 0 bases, the J end lost 7 bases, and 9 bases lay between the germline ends. CDR1 is MNHNS and CDR2 is SASEGT in the germline V gene. The length of the CDR3 is 13 residues. This CDR3 is CASSEADSREAFF. CDR3 bases: TGTGCCAGCAGTGAAGCTGACAGCCGTGAAGCTTTCTTT.

The genes are TRBV19 and TRBJ1-2; D is unresolved. The CDR3 contains 14 residues. Germline assignment: CDR1 LNHDA and CDR2 SQIVND (reference sequence). The V and J ends lost 7 bases and 1 base respectively, with 13 bases between them. CDR3 sequence (DNA): TGTGCCAGTACCCAGTTTTCGATTAACTATGGCTACACCTTC. Protein: CASTQFSINYGYTF.

The chain combines TRBV6-5 with TRBJ2-3, with D perhaps given as TRBD1 or TRBD2 (6 bases each). Germline V CDR1 and CDR2: MNHEY, SVGAGI. This CDR3 region has 15 residues. Deletions cut 5 bases from V and 4 bases from J, with 16 bases between. CDR3 nucleotides: TGTGCCAGCAGTCTCAGGGGCCCTAGCGCAGATACGCAGTATTTT. Protein sequence: CASSLRGPSADTQYF.

The J gene is TRBJ2-3, the V gene TRBV6-5, with TRBD1 identical over 7 bases. This CDR3 contains 11 residues. The junction had 0 bases not matched to a gene; V was cut back by 6 bases and J by 6 bases. Per germline, CDR1 MNHEY and CDR2 SVGAGI. The CDR3: CASRQGDTQYF. The CDR3 DNA follows: TGTGCCAGCAGACAGGGGGATACGCAGTATTTT.

V gene TRBV6-5 combines with J gene TRBJ1-4; possible D gene TRBD1, 6 bases. The CDR3 length is 13 residues. The germline V gene encodes CDR1 MNHEY and CDR2 SVGAGI. Deletions cut 7 bases from V and 4 bases from J, with 10 bases between. The CDR3 nucleotides are TGTGCCAGCAACGGACAGCTTAATGAAAAACTGTTTTTT. It yields the protein CASNGQLNEKLFF.

A few counts support this clone. This chain links TRBV7-9 with TRBJ2-7; D is unclear. The CDR3 consists of 14 residues. From germline, CDR1 is SEHNR and CDR2 FQNEAQ (reference sequence). The V end lost 1 base, the J end lost 2 bases, and 9 bases lay between the germline ends. CDR3: CASSLDLSAYEQYF. The CDR3 coding sequence is TGTGCCAGCAGCTTAGATCTGAGTGCCTACGAGCAGTACTTC.

V is TRBV3-1 (or the pseudogene TRBV3-2) and J is TRBJ2-5; D not resolved. Germline values: CDR1 LGHDT, CDR2 YNNKEL (reference sequence). V was pared by 4 bases and J by 2 bases, with 11 bases between. CDR3 length: 14 residues. CDR3 residues: CASSPGYGQETQYF. CDR3 DNA sequence: TGTGCCAGCAGCCCCGGGTACGGACAAGAGACCCAGTACTTC.

The chain couples TRBV9 to TRBJ1-2; TRBD1 is a possible D gene (5 bases). Germline assignment: CDR1 SGDLS and CDR2 YYNGEE. V was cut by 0 bases and J by 8 bases, with 14 bases left in between. The length of the CDR3 is 14 residues. The CDR3: CASSVAPTERGYTF. In DNA, the CDR3 is TGTGCCAGCAGCGTAGCCCCGACAGAGAGGGGCTACACCTTC.

The CDR3 is CASSRLGRYTEAFF. CDR3 bases: TGTGCCAGCAGCAGATTAGGGAGGTACACTGAAGCTTTCTTT. The chain uses TRBV9 and TRBJ1-1; D ambiguous. V lost 4 bases to trimming and J lost 3 bases, with 13 bases between them. Per the germline V gene, CDR1 is SGDLS and CDR2 is YYNGEE. The CDR3 runs 14 residues.

The chain links TRBV11-3 to TRBJ1-4; D remains ambiguous. The CDR3 contains 15 residues. Trimming took 3 bases from V and 3 from J, leaving 11 bases between them. Germline-derived CDR1 and CDR2 are SGHNT and YENEEA. CDR3 DNA: TGTGCCAGCAGCTTTTCCGGGTCACCTAATGAAAAACTGTTTTTT. Translating it yields CASSFSGSPNEKLFF.

This chain connects TRBV27 to TRBJ2-3; TRBD2 matches at 9 bases. Germline CDR1 and CDR2: MNHEY and SMNVEV (reference sequence). CDR3 size: 16 residues. V trimming: 5 bases; J trimming: 1 base; junction bases outside the gene matches: 7. The CDR3 DNA follows: TGTGCCAGCAGTCCCCTTGGCGGGGGGGGCACAGATACGCAGTATTTT. Amino acid sequence: CASSPLGGGGTDTQYF.

The V gene is TRBV19, the J gene TRBJ2-2; D might be TRBD1 (6 bases). Germline CDR1 LNHDA, CDR2 SQIVND (reference sequence). V was cut by 6 bases and J by 0 bases, with 14 bases left in between. The CDR3 length is 16 residues. This CDR3 reads CASSQPTGTNTGELFF. The CDR3 nucleotides are TGTGCCAGTAGCCAACCGACAGGAACGAACACCGGGGAGCTGTTTTTT.

V gene TRBV29-1 combines with J gene TRBJ1-1; 9 bases are shared with TRBD1. CDR1 and CDR2 from the germline V gene are SQVTM and ANQGSEA. V was clipped by 5 bases and J by 1 base; unmatched bases: 8. The CDR3 contains 15 residues. The CDR3 DNA is TGCAGCGTTTCATCACGGACAGGGGCGAACACTGAAGCTTTCTTT. Translated: CSVSSRTGANTEAFF.

V usage is TRBV5-6 and J usage is TRBJ2-7; D is unclear. CDR1 is SGHDT, CDR2 YYEEEE, per germline. The CDR3 sequence is 15 residues long. V lost 0 bases to trimming and J lost 4 bases, with 14 bases between them. CDR3 nucleotides: TGTGCCAGCAGCTTGGGACCCTTCGGCAATTACGAGCAGTACGTC. Translating it yields CASSLGPFGNYEQYV.

This chain links TRBV18 with TRBJ1-4, with unresolved D. Trimming took 5 bases from V and 6 from J, leaving 10 bases between them. Germline V lookup: CDR1 KGHSH, CDR2 LQKENI. This CDR3 region has 13 residues. CDR3 nucleotides: TGTGCCAGCTCAACGGGGTTAGATGAAAAACTGTTTTTT. Translated, it gives CASSTGLDEKLFF.